This entry lists 16 T cell receptor beta chains sequenced from one sample in a study of T cells in Graves' hyperthyroidism and ophthalmopathy. Amplified TCR beta CDR3 regions derived from RNA transcripts. First-round RT-PCR of the TCR CDR3 relied on the HTBI primer set. TCRdb used MiXCR to reprocess the multiplex PCR reads, holding one entry per CDR3 protein. The table includes about 400,000 distinct CDR3 sequences, 15% to 19% detected once. Input material: blood. These receptors were collected from a woman under 30 with Graves' hyperthyroidism that later progressed to Graves' ophthalmopathy.

Many counts were recorded for this clonotype. This chain uses TRBV20-1 with TRBJ2-7; 11 bases fit TRBD2. This CDR3 has 13 amino acids. V dropped 8 bases and J dropped 3; count of bases not matched to a gene: 6. Germline V gene lookup returns CDR1 DFQATT and CDR2 SNEGSKA (reference sequence). CDR3 amino acids: CSFLAGGVYEQYF. The CDR3 coding sequence is TGCAGTTTCCTAGCGGGAGGAGTCTACGAGCAGTACTTC.

Many counts were recorded for this clonotype. The J gene is TRBJ2-7, the V gene TRBV11-2, with 10 positions matching TRBD2. The CDR3 is 14 amino acids. Trimming cost V 4 bases and J 3 bases; bases outside gene matches: 3. CDR1 SGHAT and CDR2 FQNNGV come from the germline V gene. In nucleotides, the CDR3 is TGTGCCAGCAGCTCGGGACTAGCGCACTACGAGCAGTACTTC. Translated, it gives CASSSGLAHYEQYF.

This clonotype was picked up a small number of times. This chain joins TRBV28 and TRBJ2-7; 7 positions match TRBD2. V lost 6 bases and J lost 3; bases outside the gene matches: 8. This CDR3 spans 14 amino acids. Germline-derived CDR1 and CDR2 are MDHEN and SYDVKM. The DNA of the CDR3 is TGTGCCAGCAGGTCGATAGGGGAGGGCTACGAGCAGTACTTC. Encoded protein: CASRSIGEGYEQYF.

The V gene is TRBV11-2, the J gene TRBJ2-1, with 15 bases aligning to TRBD2. Trimming cost V 1 base and J 7 bases; bases outside gene matches: 8. Germline CDR1 is SGHAT and CDR2 is FQNNGV. The CDR3 contains 18 residues. Here the CDR3 DNA reads TGTGCCAGCAGCTTAGTGTTCCGGACTAGCGGGAGGGTAAATGAGCAGTTCTTC. Translation gives CASSLVFRTSGRVNEQFF.

This clonotype turned up a few times. The chain uses TRBV12-3 or TRBV12-4 and TRBJ1-4; unclear D gene. V was cut by 1 base and J by 3 bases, with 9 bases left in between. The length of the CDR3 is 15 residues. CDR3 sequence: CASSLDRASNEKLFF. CDR3 nucleotides: TGTGCCAGCAGTTTAGACCGGGCTTCTAATGAAAAACTGTTTTTT.

This clonotype showed up many times. This chain connects TRBV20-1 to TRBJ1-2, with D perhaps TRBD1 (6 bases). Germline loops: CDR1 DFQATT, CDR2 SNEGSKA (reference sequence). The ends were cut back, 6 bases at V and 2 bases at J, with 16 bases in the middle. There are 14 residues in the CDR3. The CDR3 sequence is CSAGGDIENYGYTF. CDR3 bases: TGCAGTGCCGGAGGGGACATCGAGAACTATGGCTACACCTTC.

CDR3 nucleotides: TGCGCCAGCAGCACATCCGGGACTATCTACAATGAGCAGTTCTTC. Translation: CASSTSGTIYNEQFF. The chain carries TRBV5-1 and TRBJ2-1, with TRBD2 identical over 7 bases. V was pared by 4 bases and J by 3 bases, with 7 bases of the junction left unmatched. The CDR3 consists of 15 residues. From germline, CDR1 is SGHRS and CDR2 YFSETQ.

This clonotype was detected only a few times. The V call is TRBV5-8, the J call TRBJ2-7; D unresolved. V was shortened by 0 bases and J by 1 base, with 14 bases between the two germline ends. The CDR3 consists of 16 residues. Looked up from germline, CDR1 is SGHTS and CDR2 is YDEGEE. The CDR3 is CASSLVEYSSSYEQYF. CDR3 coding DNA: TGTGCCAGCAGCTTGGTAGAGTACAGTAGTTCCTACGAGCAGTACTTC.

This clonotype was counted ten times or more. This rearrangement joins TRBV2 to TRBJ2-2; D is unclear. This CDR3 region has 13 residues. Germline V CDR1 and CDR2: SNHLY, FYNNEI. The ends were cut back, 10 bases at V and 1 base at J, with 10 bases in the middle. In nucleotides, the CDR3 is TGTGCCACCATCAAACGGAACACCGGGGAGCTGTTTTTT. It translates to CATIKRNTGELFF.

The chain links TRBV29-1 to TRBJ1-1; no clear D gene. The ends were cut back, 3 bases at V and 4 bases at J, with 12 bases in the middle. The CDR3 totals 13 residues. The germline V gene encodes CDR1 SQVTM and CDR2 ANQGSEA. The CDR3 DNA is TGCAGCGTTGATCTTCCGGGCGGCACTGAAGCTTTCTTT. This codes for CSVDLPGGTEAFF.

This clonotype showed up many times. The V gene is TRBV6-1, the J gene TRBJ2-5; D might be TRBD1 (6 bases). The CDR3 has 15 residues. Per the germline V gene, CDR1 is MNHNS and CDR2 is SASEGT. V was pared by 3 bases and J by 2 bases, with 13 bases between. CDR3 bases: TGTGCCAGCAGTGATTCAGGGGTTTATCAAGAGACCCAGTACTTC. Its translation: CASSDSGVYQETQYF.

This clonotype has more than one count but fewer than ten. The CDR3 loop is CASSQGREQYF. CDR3 DNA sequence: TGTGCCAGCAGCCAAGGGCGCGAGCAGTACTTC. This chain joins TRBV4-2 and TRBJ2-7, with unresolved D. Germline CDR1 reads LGHNA; CDR2 reads YNFKEQ. Trimming removed 1 base from V and 6 bases from J, with 4 bases in between. The CDR3 spans 11 residues.

The chain combines TRBV20-1 with TRBJ1-2; D is undetermined. V was shortened by 3 bases and J by 9 bases, with 17 bases between the two germline ends. The CDR3 length is 13 residues. From germline, CDR1 is DFQATT and CDR2 SNEGSKA (reference sequence). In DNA, the CDR3 is TGCAGTGCTAGGCTGGCAAAGGCCTCAAGCTACACCTTC. Translating gives CSARLAKASSYTF.

This clonotype has a count of ten or more. The chain recombines TRBV30 with TRBJ2-3; TRBD2 is a possible D gene (6 bases). Germline assignment: CDR1 GTSNPN and CDR2 SVGIG (reference sequence). The germline V and J ends were trimmed by 5 bases and 2 bases, with 23 bases remaining between them. The CDR3 totals 17 residues. The CDR3 sequence: CAWSPGRETSHTDTQYF. The CDR3 nucleotides read TGTGCCTGGTCGCCCGGGAGAGAAACTAGCCACACAGATACGCAGTATTTT. The full variable domain, with the rest looked up from reference TRBV30 and TRBJ2-3, is SQTIHQWPATLVQPVGSPLSLECTVEGTSNPNLYWYRQAAGRGLQLLFYSVGIGQISSEVPQNLSASRPQDRQFILSSKKLLLSDSGFYLCAWSPGRETSHTDTQYFGPGTRLTVL.

There are many counts of this clonotype. The V gene is TRBV7-2, the J gene TRBJ1-5; D unresolved. The V end was cut by 1 base, the J end by 1 base, with 8 bases between. Germline V gene lookup returns CDR1 SGHTA and CDR2 FQGNSA. CDR3 length: 15 amino acids. CDR3 amino acids: CASSLVAQSNQPQHF. In nucleotides, the CDR3 is TGTGCCAGCAGCTTAGTGGCACAGAGCAATCAGCCCCAGCATTTT.

This clonotype was detected ten times or more. The chain joins TRBV24-1 to TRBJ2-1; 12 bases align to TRBD2. J gave up 8 bases and V 3 bases, and 7 bases lay outside the gene matches. The CDR3 length is 16 residues. The V gene's germline CDR1 is KGHDR and CDR2 SFDVKD. The DNA of the CDR3 is TGTGCCACCAGTGATCCCACTAGCGGGAGGAATCATGAGCAGTTCTTC. This translates into CATSDPTSGRNHEQFF.